This TCR beta chain was retrieved from a study of lymphopenia after photon versus proton radiotherapy. Whole-study findings and limits: Authors raise, but do not show, better survival with proton therapy. Photon-treated patients lost naive T cells and TCR diversity; proton-treated stayed stable.

Germline V gives CDR1 SNHLY, CDR2 FYNNEI. This CDR3 spans 15 amino acids. Trimming removed 2 bases at V and 0 bases at J, with 10 bases between. As to this clone: The antigen is unknown.

Using immunoSEQ multiplex PCR, the repertoire was profiled, and TCRdb retains in-frame clones only, with some absent. This sample has under 20,000 clones, with 85% to 95% found just once. The clonotype originates from a man aged 55 to 69 with pancreatic cancer. The sequencing here drew on peripheral blood, taken from a patient treated with photon-based radiotherapy. V and J are TRBV2 and TRBJ1-1; no definite D call. The CDR3 sequence is CASSESLGVNTEAFF. In DNA form, the CDR3 reads TGTGCCAGCAGTGAAAGTCTGGGAGTGAACACTGAAGCTTTCTTT.